The 27 T cell receptor beta chains presented below share a single source sample, sequenced in a study of CD8 T cells in ankylosing spondylitis. Via MiXCR, TCRdb re-called the 5' RACE reads, giving one row per CDR3 protein. The sample lists 25,000 or so distinct CDR3 sequences; roughly 7.9% were seen once. Sequencing used blood. Receptors were obtained from a male donor with ankylosing spondylitis or in good health (not recorded which).

This clonotype was counted ten times or more. V is TRBV27 and J is TRBJ2-1; 9 bases align to TRBD1. The CDR3 has 12 amino acids. Unmatched junction bases numbered 1, after V lost 6 bases and J lost 7 bases. CDR1 is MNHEY, CDR2 SMNVEV, per germline (reference sequence). This CDR3 is CASRTGGNEQFF. DNA of the CDR3: TGTGCCAGCAGGACAGGGGGAAATGAGCAGTTCTTC.

A few counts support this clonotype. This chain uses TRBV20-1 with TRBJ2-7; 7 bases align to TRBD2. CDR1 is DFQATT, CDR2 SNEGSKA, per germline (reference sequence). J was trimmed by 2 bases and V by 2 bases; bases with no gene match: 0. The CDR3 loop spans 12 amino acids. The CDR3 DNA follows: TGCAGTGCTAGAAGCGGGACCTACGAGCAGTACTTC. Protein: CSARSGTYEQYF.

This clonotype was observed many times. The chain is built from TRBV4-1 and TRBJ2-7; tentatively, D is TRBD1 or TRBD2 (5 bases each). CDR1 is MGHRA, CDR2 YSYEKL, per germline. V lost 1 base and J 2 bases, leaving 12 bases between the germline ends. This CDR3 region has 15 residues. The CDR3 nucleotides are TGCGCCAGCAGCCAAGTGGTAGGGACGGCCTACGAGCAGTACTTC. The encoded protein is CASSQVVGTAYEQYF.

The rearrangement links TRBV29-1 to TRBJ1-1, with 7 bases lining up with TRBD1. The trim removed 2 bases at V and 3 bases at J, leaving 3 bases unmatched. CDR1 SQVTM and CDR2 ANQGSEA come from the germline V gene. The CDR3 has 13 amino acids. CDR3 protein: CSVEPTGDTEAFF. The CDR3 DNA is TGCAGCGTTGAACCAACAGGGGACACTGAAGCTTTCTTT.

This clonotype has only a few counts. The CDR3, as DNA: TGTGCCAGCAGCTCGAGTACTAGCACAGATACGCAGTATTTT. Translating gives CASSSSTSTDTQYF. This chain connects TRBV7-2 to TRBJ2-3; D gene unclear. V lost 4 bases and J 0 bases, leaving 8 bases between the germline ends. CDR1 is SGHTA, CDR2 FQGNSA, per germline. CDR3 length: 14 residues.

CDR3 nucleotides: TGTGCCAGCAGTTTCGGGTTGAAAGAAAAACTGTTTTTT. Protein sequence: CASSFGLKEKLFF. This chain joins TRBV28 and TRBJ1-4, with no clear D. Germline V gene data show CDR1 as MDHEN and CDR2 as SYDVKM. CDR3 length: 13 residues. Deletions cut 3 bases from V and 8 bases from J, with 10 bases between. Based on the CDR3 plus reference TRBV28 and TRBJ1-4, the full variable domain is DVKVTQSSRYLVKRTGEKVFLECVQDMDHENMFWYRQDPGLGLRLIYFSYDVKMKEKGDIPEGYSVSREKKERFSLILESASTNQTSMYLCASSFGLKEKLFFGSGTQLSVL.

This clonotype has just a few counts. The V call is TRBV7-9, the J call TRBJ1-2, with no clear D. Germline CDR1 SEHNR, CDR2 FQNEAQ (reference sequence). V was cut by 5 bases and J by 8 bases, with 9 bases left in between. The CDR3 is made up of 11 amino acids. The CDR3 nucleotides read TGTGCCAGCAGCGGTTCGGGCGGCTACACCTTC. It encodes CASSGSGGYTF. Supplemented by reference TRBV7-9 and TRBJ1-2, the full variable domain reads DTGVSQNPRHKITKRGQNVTFRCDPISEHNRLYWYRQTLGQGPEFLTYFQNEAQLEKSRLLSDRFSAERPKGSFSTLEIQRTEQGDSAMYLCASSGSGGYTFGSGTRLTVV.

This clonotype was seen a few times. The chain links TRBV10-3 to TRBJ1-1; D is possibly TRBD1 (5 bases). This CDR3 region has 17 residues. The germline V gene encodes CDR1 ENHRY and CDR2 SYGVKD. V was cut by 2 bases and J by 6 bases, with 22 bases left in between. CDR3 in DNA: TGTGCCATCAGTGAGCCCAACCCCGCATTGGGGGGTCCTGAAGCTTTCTTT. Protein: CAISEPNPALGGPEAFF.

CDR3 DNA sequence: TGTGCCAGCAGTTACCCGATCTACCGGGACTTAAAAACTAGGAGCTCCTACGAGCAGTACTTC. Translating it yields CASSYPIYRDLKTRSSYEQYF. The chain combines TRBV28 with TRBJ2-7; TRBD2 is a possible D gene (6 bases). The CDR3 has 21 residues. Per germline, CDR1 MDHEN and CDR2 SYDVKM. With 4 bases removed from V and 0 bases from J, the gap between germline ends came to 31 bases. The whole variable domain, remainder taken from reference TRBV28 and TRBJ2-7, is DVKVTQSSRYLVKRTGEKVFLECVQDMDHENMFWYRQDPGLGLRLIYFSYDVKMKEKGDIPEGYSVSREKKERFSLILESASTNQTSMYLCASSYPIYRDLKTRSSYEQYFGPGTRLTVT.

The chain is built from TRBV5-1 and TRBJ2-5, with 10 bases lining up with TRBD1. V was pared by 4 bases and J by 4 bases, with 7 bases of the junction left unmatched. The CDR3 has 15 residues. CDR1 SGHRS and CDR2 YFSETQ come from the germline V gene. The CDR3 DNA sequence: TGCGCCAGCAGCACGGGACAGGGGTGGCGAGAGACCCAGTACTTC. This gives the protein CASSTGQGWRETQYF.

J is TRBJ1-1 and V is TRBV20-1; 7 bases fit TRBD1. The CDR3 runs 13 residues. V shed 6 bases and J 6 bases; nucleotides not matched to a gene: 10. CDR1 DFQATT and CDR2 SNEGSKA come from the germline V gene (reference sequence). CDR3 sequence: CSAPTGRTAEAFF. The CDR3 nucleotides read TGCAGTGCCCCGACAGGGAGAACGGCTGAAGCTTTCTTT.

This clonotype came up many times. CDR3 sequence (DNA): TGCAGTGCCCTAATGGGACAGGGCGTTGAAAAACTGTTTTTT. Residues: CSALMGQGVEKLFF. The chain has TRBV20-1 and TRBJ1-4; 9 positions agree with TRBD1. Germline CDR1 and CDR2: DFQATT and SNEGSKA (reference sequence). The length of the CDR3 is 14 residues. With V trimmed by 6 bases and J by 7 bases, 9 bases remained unmatched.

This clonotype has more than one count but fewer than ten. V and J are TRBV5-5 and TRBJ2-5; D unclear. Germline V lookup: CDR1 SGHKS, CDR2 YYEKEE (reference sequence). Trimming removed 2 bases from V and 1 base from J, with 3 bases in between. The CDR3 runs 12 residues. CDR3 residues: CASSFVQETQYF. CDR3 sequence (DNA): TGTGCCAGCAGCTTCGTCCAAGAGACCCAGTACTTC.

This clonotype has at least ten counts. The J gene is TRBJ2-2, the V gene TRBV7-2; 13 bases align to TRBD2. The CDR3 contains 19 residues. Germline V gene lookup returns CDR1 SGHTA and CDR2 FQGNSA. The J segment lost 5 bases and the V segment lost 6 bases, leaving 15 bases of the junction unmatched. The CDR3 is CASSSRGLAGKGRTGELFF. In DNA, the CDR3 is TGTGCCAGCAGTTCACGGGGACTAGCGGGGAAAGGAAGAACCGGGGAGCTGTTTTTT.

This clonotype occurred a few times. The gene calls are TRBV12-3 or TRBV12-4 and TRBJ1-1; 9 positions agree with TRBD1. The V segment lost 2 bases and the J segment 4 bases; nucleotides outside the gene matches: 5. This CDR3 is built from 15 residues. The CDR3 region has the DNA TGTGCCAGCAGTTTAACCACAGGGGGCGGCACTGAAGCTTTCTTT. Its translation: CASSLTTGGGTEAFF.

This chain connects TRBV5-1 to TRBJ2-2; 7 nucleotides line up with TRBD1. CDR1 is SGHRS, CDR2 YFSETQ, per germline. The CDR3 totals 16 residues. The J segment lost 3 bases and the V segment lost 4 bases, leaving 9 bases of the junction unmatched. The DNA for the CDR3 is TGCGCCAGCAGCCCTCCCCGACAGGGCTACACCGGGGAGCTGTTTTTT. Translating it yields CASSPPRQGYTGELFF.

The gene calls are TRBV28 and TRBJ2-7; D call uncertain. Between the trimmed V and J ends, which lost 8 bases and 1 base, there was a span of 9 bases. Germline-derived CDR1 and CDR2 are MDHEN and SYDVKM. This CDR3 spans 12 amino acids. DNA for the CDR3: TGTGCCAGCCTCGGAGAATCCTACGAGCAGTACTTC. It is translated as CASLGESYEQYF. The variable domain in full, completed from reference TRBV28 and TRBJ2-7, reads DVKVTQSSRYLVKRTGEKVFLECVQDMDHENMFWYRQDPGLGLRLIYFSYDVKMKEKGDIPEGYSVSREKKERFSLILESASTNQTSMYLCASLGESYEQYFGPGTRLTVT.

The chain employs TRBV12-3 or TRBV12-4 and TRBJ2-7, with 8 nucleotides matching TRBD1. After removal of 4 bases from V and 5 bases from J, the junction contained 4 bases not matched to a gene. The CDR3 sequence is 13 residues long. The CDR3 here is CASSWTGLDEQYF. In DNA, the CDR3 is TGTGCCAGCAGTTGGACAGGGCTCGACGAGCAGTACTTC.

The V and J genes are TRBV12-3 or TRBV12-4 and TRBJ2-3; D is ambiguous. This CDR3 is built from 12 residues. The ends were cut back, 6 bases at V and 4 bases at J, with 8 bases in the middle. The CDR3 sequence is CASSHPSDTQYF. The CDR3 DNA is TGTGCCAGCAGCCACCCATCAGATACGCAGTATTTT.

The chain carries TRBV20-1 and TRBJ1-5, with 7 bases aligning to TRBD1. The germline V gene encodes CDR1 DFQATT and CDR2 SNEGSKA (reference sequence). Trimming at V came to 3 bases and at J to 2 bases, leaving 10 bases not matched to a gene. The CDR3 extends over 16 amino acids. The CDR3 DNA follows: TGCAGTGCTAGGGTACAGGGGATGGGAGGCAATCAGCCCCAGCATTTT. Translation gives CSARVQGMGGNQPQHF.

The rearrangement joins TRBV28 to TRBJ1-5, with no clear D. Germline V gene sequence: CDR1 MDHEN, CDR2 SYDVKM. This CDR3 comprises 15 residues. The ends were cut back, 3 bases at V and 3 bases at J, with 12 bases in the middle. CDR3 nucleotides: TGTGCCAGCAGTTTTAGTCGGGGAACCAATCAGCCCCAGCATTTT. Translation gives CASSFSRGTNQPQHF.

The genes are TRBV25-1 and TRBJ2-1; 13 bases line up with TRBD2. V dropped 1 base and J dropped 10; count of bases not matched to a gene: 7. The CDR3 has 16 residues. The germline gives CDR1 MGHDK, CDR2 SYGVNS. CDR3 in DNA: TGTGCCAGCAGTGAATCAAAGGGACTAGCGGGATCGGAGCAGTTCTTC. It codes for CASSESKGLAGSEQFF.

This clonotype appeared a few times. The V call is TRBV5-4, the J call TRBJ2-5; D is unresolved. Germline values: CDR1 SGHNT, CDR2 YYREEE (reference sequence). This CDR3 spans 14 amino acids. V was clipped by 4 bases and J by 3 bases, with 13 bases between them. The CDR3 reads CASSEREREETQYF. CDR3 sequence (DNA): TGTGCCAGCAGCGAAAGGGAACGAGAAGAGACCCAGTACTTC.

This clonotype was counted a few times. The chain is built from TRBV28 and TRBJ2-5; TRBD2 matches 14 bases. Germline V lookup: CDR1 MDHEN, CDR2 SYDVKM. V dropped 5 bases and J dropped 2; count of bases not matched to a gene: 1. CDR3 length equals 15 residues. The CDR3 bases are TGTGCCAGCAGTGGACTAGCGGGAGGTCAAGAGACCCAGTACTTC. It is translated as CASSGLAGGQETQYF.

A few counts support this clonotype. The V gene is TRBV7-3, the J gene TRBJ2-3; 7 bases are a match to TRBD2. The CDR3 is 15 amino acids. Looked up from germline, CDR1 is SGHTA and CDR2 is FQGTGA. With V trimmed by 0 bases and J by 1 base, 1 base remained unmatched. The CDR3 nucleotides are TGTGCCAGCAGCTTAACGGGGGGGGGCACAGATACGCAGTATTTT. Encoded protein: CASSLTGGGTDTQYF.

The sample holds a few counts of this clonotype. The V and J genes are TRBV7-3 and TRBJ2-1, with 9 bases aligning to TRBD2. Germline CDR1 reads SGHTA; CDR2 reads FQGTGA. The V gene end was trimmed by 5 bases and the J gene end by 7 bases; junction bases not matched to a gene: 12. The CDR3 sequence is 16 residues long. CDR3 sequence (DNA): TGTGCCAGCAGCCCTCTTAGCGGGAGAGTATTGAATGAGCAGTTCTTC. Its protein is CASSPLSGRVLNEQFF. Based on the CDR3 plus reference TRBV7-3 and TRBJ2-1, the full variable domain is GAGVSQTPSNKVTEKGKYVELRCDPISGHTALYWYRQSLGQGPEFLIYFQGTGAADDSGLPNDRFFAVRPEGSVSTLKIQRTERGDSAVYLCASSPLSGRVLNEQFFGPGTRLTVL.

This clonotype has a handful of counts. The chain recombines TRBV21-1 with TRBJ2-2; the D segment call TRBD1 is taken from the table without a DNA check. TRBV21-1 is labeled a pseudogene. The CDR3 spans 16 residues. The CDR3 nucleotides read TGTGCCAGCAGCTTTCGGGACAGGGAGCGAACCGGGGAGCTGTTTTTT. It is translated as CASSFRDRERTGELFF.